Presented here are 17 T cell receptor beta chains from one specimen sequenced in a study of T cells in Graves' hyperthyroidism and ophthalmopathy. TCR beta CDR3 regions were amplified from RNA. A set of HTBI primers served as the primers for a first-round RT-PCR of the TCR CDR3. MiXCR was run by TCRdb on the multiplex PCR reads, yielding one entry per CDR3 protein. The repertoire has a few hundred thousand distinct CDR3 sequences, just over 45% of them found once; the top ten carry roughly 8.2%. The sample taken for sequencing was peripheral blood or thyroid tissue (not recorded which). These TCRs come from a woman under 30 with Graves' hyperthyroidism.

This clonotype was counted at least ten times. CDR3 amino acids: CSAPAGADEQYF. The CDR3 nucleotides read TGCAGTGCCCCGGCGGGAGCGGACGAGCAGTACTTC. This chain joins TRBV20-1 and TRBJ2-7; 7 bases agree with TRBD2. CDR1 DFQATT and CDR2 SNEGSKA come from the germline V gene (reference sequence). The CDR3 runs to 12 residues. Trimming cost V 6 bases and J 5 bases; bases outside gene matches: 7.

The chain recombines TRBV27 with TRBJ2-2, with D uncertain. The germline V gene encodes CDR1 MNHEY and CDR2 SMNVEV (reference sequence). The CDR3 runs 11 residues. Deletions cut 7 bases from V and 6 bases from J, with 6 bases between. The CDR3 protein is CASTSAGELFF. Here the CDR3 DNA reads TGTGCCAGCACCTCGGCCGGGGAGCTGTTTTTT.

This clonotype has ten or more counts. The V and J genes are TRBV5-1 and TRBJ1-5; D gene uncertain. With 0 bases removed from V and 0 bases from J, the gap between germline ends came to 10 bases. Germline V lookup: CDR1 SGHRS, CDR2 YFSETQ. The CDR3 totals 16 residues. In DNA form, the CDR3 reads TGCGCCAGCAGCTTGGTCCTCAGAGATAGCAATCAGCCCCAGCATTTT. Translating it yields CASSLVLRDSNQPQHF.

CDR3 coding DNA: TGTGCCAGCAGCGGGGGGGTAGCGGGAGTCTACACCTTC. The encoded protein is CASSGGVAGVYTF. The genes are TRBV7-4 and TRBJ1-2; tentative D call: TRBD1 (5 bases). The germline CDR1 and CDR2 sequences are SGHVT and SQSDAQ. The CDR3 extends over 13 amino acids. Trimming shortened V by 5 bases and J by 10 bases, and 17 bases separated the two germline ends.

The gene calls are TRBV6-2 or TRBV6-3 and TRBJ1-5; 10 nucleotides agree with TRBD1. Unmatched junction bases numbered 8, after V lost 6 bases and J lost 0 bases. The length of the CDR3 is 17 residues. CDR1 is MNHEY, CDR2 SVGEGT, per germline. In DNA form, the CDR3 reads TGTGCCAGCAGCCAGGACAGGGGGTACCTTAGCAATCAGCCCCAGCATTTT. It is translated as CASSQDRGYLSNQPQHF.

J is TRBJ2-7 and V is TRBV9; D remains unclear. The J call is in doubt because the DNA end fits TRBJ2-1 better. CDR3 length: 13 amino acids. Germline V gives CDR1 SGDLS, CDR2 YYNGEE. CDR3 nucleotides: TGTGCCAGCAGCGTAGCTGGCAAGTGGGAGCAGTTCTTC. This sequence encodes CASSVAGKWEQFF.

The rearrangement joins TRBV2 to TRBJ2-5; no clear D. The last part of the DNA fits TRBJ2-1 better; the J call may be wrong. This CDR3 spans 13 amino acids. Per the germline V gene, CDR1 is SNHLY and CDR2 is FYNNEI. The DNA of the CDR3 is TGTGCCAGCAGTGAAGCTGATTACAATGAGCAGTTCTTC. This encodes CASSEADYNEQFF.

This clonotype was observed many times. This chain joins TRBV7-2 and TRBJ2-7, with D perhaps matching TRBD1 (5 bases). V lost 3 bases and J 2 bases, leaving 11 bases between the germline ends. Germline V lookup: CDR1 SGHTA, CDR2 FQGNSA. The CDR3 is 14 residues long. CDR3 sequence: CASSFDRQTYEQYF. Here the CDR3 DNA reads TGTGCCAGCAGCTTCGACAGACAAACCTACGAGCAGTACTTC. Drawing the rest from reference TRBV7-2 and TRBJ2-7, the complete variable domain is GAGVSQSPSNKVTEKGKDVELRCDPISGHTALYWYRQSLGQGLEFLIYFQGNSAPDKSGLPSDRFSAERTGGSVSTLTIQRTQQEDSAVYLCASSFDRQTYEQYFGPGTRLTVT.

This clonotype was picked up many times. This chain joins TRBV29-1 and TRBJ2-2; D uncertain. This CDR3 has 12 amino acids. The ends were cut back, 4 bases at V and 3 bases at J, with 6 bases in the middle. Germline CDR1 SQVTM, CDR2 ANQGSEA. Written as DNA, the CDR3 is TGCAGCGTTGTGCTTGACACCGGGGAGCTGTTTTTT. Encoded protein: CSVVLDTGELFF.

The chain recombines TRBV20-1 with TRBJ2-3, with a weak D call TRBD2 (6 bases). Trimming took 1 base from V and 4 from J, leaving 6 bases between them. The germline CDR1 and CDR2 sequences are DFQATT and SNEGSKA (reference sequence). This CDR3 has 12 amino acids. The CDR3 DNA reads as TGCAGTGCTAGAGCGGGAGCAGATACGCAGTATTTT. This encodes CSARAGADTQYF.

J is TRBJ2-1 and V is TRBV7-8; D is possibly TRBD2 (6 bases). CDR3 length: 16 residues. V was shortened by 5 bases and J by 0 bases, with 14 bases between the two germline ends. The V gene's germline CDR1 is SGHVS and CDR2 FQNEAQ. The CDR3 region is CASSGRTISSYNEQFF. The CDR3 bases are TGTGCCAGCAGCGGGCGGACTATCTCCTCCTACAATGAGCAGTTCTTC.

This clonotype was seen repeatedly, ten times or more. The chain is built from TRBV19 and TRBJ2-5; 12 positions agree with TRBD2. The CDR3 covers 17 residues. The V gene end was trimmed by 5 bases and the J gene end by 6 bases; junction bases not matched to a gene: 13. In germline, CDR1 is LNHDA, CDR2 SQIVND (reference sequence). The CDR3 nucleotides read TGTGCCAGTAGTGTGACTAGCGGGAGATATAGTCAAAAGACCCAGTACTTC. As protein: CASSVTSGRYSQKTQYF.

The CDR3 reads CASSLRARREVPEQYF. CDR3 DNA: TGTGCCAGCAGTCTACGGGCGAGGAGGGAAGTTCCCGAGCAGTACTTC. The chain carries TRBV28 and TRBJ2-7, with D possibly matching TRBD2 (6 bases). The V gene lost 5 bases and the J gene lost 6 bases, with 23 bases spanning the gap. This CDR3 comprises 16 residues. CDR1 MDHEN and CDR2 SYDVKM come from the germline V gene.

V usage is TRBV12-3 or TRBV12-4 and J usage is TRBJ2-7; D ambiguous. Trimming removed 8 bases at V and 0 bases at J, with 11 bases between. This CDR3 spans 13 amino acids. CDR3 bases: TGTGCCAGCCCAAAGGATGTCTCCTACGAGCAGTACTTC. This gives the protein CASPKDVSYEQYF.

Of note for this clonotype: A much larger clone differs from this one at a single base, so this may be a read error. This chain links TRBV9 with TRBJ1-5; TRBD1 agrees at 9 bases. CDR3 length: 14 amino acids. Per germline, CDR1 SGDLS and CDR2 YYNGEE. The CDR3 DNA reads TGTGCCTGCAGCGCTAGACAGGGGGGGCAGCCCCAGCATTTT. This encodes CACSARQGGQPQHF. Together with reference TRBV9 and TRBJ1-5, the CDR3 gives the full variable domain: DSGVTQTPKHLITATGQRVTLRCSPRSGDLSVYWYQQSLDQGLQFLIQYYNGEERAKGNILERFSAQQFPDLHSELNLSSLELGDSALYFCACSARQGGQPQHFGDGTRLSIL.

This chain joins TRBV19 and TRBJ2-2; D may be TRBD1 or TRBD2 (7 bases each). From germline, CDR1 is LNHDA and CDR2 SQIVND (reference sequence). V lost 11 bases to trimming and J lost 5 bases, with 18 bases between them. The CDR3 loop spans 14 amino acids. CDR3 sequence (DNA): TGTGCCTCAGGGGGGGGGAGGAGGACCGGGGAGCTGTTTTTT. This codes for CASGGGRRTGELFF.

This clonotype showed up many times. The CDR3 DNA follows: TGTGCCATCAGGGCGACGGAACATTCACCCCTCCACTTT. It encodes CAIRATEHSPLHF. The chain has TRBV10-3 and TRBJ1-6; D gene unclear. The CDR3 length is 13 residues. The germline V and J ends were trimmed by 6 bases and 8 bases, with 11 bases remaining between them. Germline values: CDR1 ENHRY, CDR2 SYGVKD.